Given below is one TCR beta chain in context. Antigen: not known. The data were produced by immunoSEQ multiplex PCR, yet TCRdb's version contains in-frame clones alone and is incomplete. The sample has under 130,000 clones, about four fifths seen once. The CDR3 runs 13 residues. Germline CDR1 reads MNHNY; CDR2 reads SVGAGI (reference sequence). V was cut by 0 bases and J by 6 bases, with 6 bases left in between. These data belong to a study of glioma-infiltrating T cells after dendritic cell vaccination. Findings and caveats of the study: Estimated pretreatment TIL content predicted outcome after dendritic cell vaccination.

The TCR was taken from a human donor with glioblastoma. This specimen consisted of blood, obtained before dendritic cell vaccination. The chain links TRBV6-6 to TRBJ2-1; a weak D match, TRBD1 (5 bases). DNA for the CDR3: TGTGCCAGCAGTTACTCGGGGCTCAATGAGCAGTTCTTC. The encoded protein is CASSYSGLNEQFF.